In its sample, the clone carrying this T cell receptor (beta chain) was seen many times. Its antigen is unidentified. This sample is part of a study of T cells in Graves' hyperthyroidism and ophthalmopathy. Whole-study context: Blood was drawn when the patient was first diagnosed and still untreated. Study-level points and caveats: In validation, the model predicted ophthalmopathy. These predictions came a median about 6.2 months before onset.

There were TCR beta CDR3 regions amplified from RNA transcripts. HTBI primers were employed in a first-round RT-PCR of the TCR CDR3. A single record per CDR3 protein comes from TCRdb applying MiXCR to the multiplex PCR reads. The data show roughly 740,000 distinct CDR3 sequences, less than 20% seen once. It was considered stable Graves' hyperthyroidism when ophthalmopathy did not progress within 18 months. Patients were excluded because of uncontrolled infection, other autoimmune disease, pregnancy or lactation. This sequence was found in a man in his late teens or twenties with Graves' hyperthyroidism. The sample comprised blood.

This CDR3 is CSASGQGLAKNIQYF. The CDR3 coding sequence is TGCAGTGCTAGTGGGCAGGGACTAGCCAAAAACATTCAGTACTTC. This chain connects TRBV20-1 to TRBJ2-4, with a tentative D call TRBD2 (6 bases). The CDR3 length is 15 residues. The ends were cut back, 3 bases at V and 0 bases at J, with 12 bases in the middle. Germline V gives CDR1 DFQATT, CDR2 SNEGSKA (reference sequence).